A selection of T cell receptor beta chains follows, all from one sample in a study of T-cell memory formation after mild COVID-19. TCRdb reprocessed the 5' RACE reads via MiXCR and lists one record per CDR3 protein. The top ten clones hold about a fifth of a sample with hundreds of thousands of distinct CDR3 sequences, about 16% of them seen once. The sequenced sample consisted of PBMCs or a T cell subset sorted from them (not recorded which). The receptors here all came from a man aged 18 to 29 who had mild COVID-19 (a few samples of this study predate the infection). Cell type and time point are not known. Both conserved end residues are trimmed from each CDR3. Each record gives: J gene, V gene, CDR3 protein.

J: TRBJ2-1
V: TRBV24-1
CDR3: ATSGAGPNEQF

J: TRBJ2-1
V: TRBV5-8
CDR3: ASSRDPRYNEQF

J: TRBJ2-3
V: TRBV12-3/TRBV12-4
CDR3: ASSLGDPTDTQY

J: TRBJ2-3
V: TRBV7-8
CDR3: ATAGEWDTQY

J: TRBJ1-2
V: TRBV4-1
CDR3: ASSQDRPLPNYGYT

J: TRBJ2-7
V: TRBV20-1
CDR3: SARLRGYYEQY

J: TRBJ1-1
V: TRBV30
CDR3: AWLEAGEAF

J: TRBJ1-5
V: TRBV28
CDR3: ASSYVPSGGGQPQH

J: TRBJ2-5
V: TRBV4-1
CDR3: ASSQGASGGVRETQY

J: TRBJ2-1
V: TRBV11-2
CDR3: ASSLDRRTGFYNEQF

J: TRBJ2-3
V: TRBV7-2
CDR3: ASSLNGFGADTQY

J: TRBJ2-4
V: TRBV4-3
CDR3: ASSQEGTGADLNIQY